A selection of T cell receptor beta chains follows, all from one sample in a study of blood T cell repertoires in COVID-19. Profiling relied on immunoSEQ multiplex PCR, and the TCRdb table lists in-frame clones only, not all of them. The table lists roughly 430,000 clones, approximately 86% of them singletons. The sample consisted of PBMCs or T cells enriched from blood (not recorded which). The origin of the receptors is a woman in her thirties or forties with acute COVID-19. Each CDR3 is given with its conserved first and last residue. D genes are given only for firm matches. The listing skips clone size in some rows; elsewhere it reads once, few, many or a size class.

J gene	D gene	clone size	V gene	CDR3 protein	CDR3 DNA
TRBJ2-5	.	.	TRBV29-1	CSVRGNQETQYF	TGCAGCGTTAGGGGAAACCAAGAGACCCAGTACTTC
TRBJ2-3	.	.	TRBV2	CASSDWAVWQYF	TGTGCCAGCAGTGACTGGGCAGTATGGCAGTATTTT
TRBJ1-4	TRBD1	.	TRBV6-6	CASSYSGTGNEKLFF	TGTGCCAGCAGTTACTCCGGGACAGGGAATGAAAAACTGTTTTTT
TRBJ1-1	.	.	TRBV2	CAIWSRVSNTEAFF	TGTGCCATCTGGAGTCGGGTGTCGAACACTGAAGCTTTCTTT
TRBJ1-4	TRBD1	.	TRBV2	CASSTDRGNEKLFF	TGTGCCAGCAGTACCGACAGGGGGAATGAAAAACTGTTTTTT
TRBJ1-1	.	.	TRBV21-1	CASSKPGVEAFF	TGTGCCAGCAGCAAACCCGGGGTTGAAGCTTTCTTT
TRBJ2-7	TRBD1	.	TRBV6-6	CASSLGQGGYEQYF	TGTGCCAGCAGTTTGGGACAGGGAGGCTACGAGCAGTACTTC
TRBJ1-2	.	.	TRBV5-4	CASSRDTNYGYTF	TGTGCCAGCAGCCGGGACACTAACTATGGCTACACCTTC
TRBJ1-1	.	few	TRBV4-1	CASSPGGLEGANTEAFF	TGCGCCAGCAGCCCTGGGGGGTTGGAGGGAGCGAACACTGAAGCTTTCTTT
TRBJ1-6	.	.	TRBV27	CASRPEHDRINSPLHF	TGTGCCAGCAGACCAGAACACGACAGAATAAATTCACCCCTCCACTTT
TRBJ2-7	.	.	TRBV5-6	CASSSERRDYEQYF	TGTGCCAGCAGCTCAGAACGCAGGGACTACGAGCAGTACTTC
TRBJ1-5	TRBD1	once	TRBV30	CAWGQGRNQPQHF	TGTGCCTGGGGACAGGGTCGTAATCAGCCCCAGCATTTT
TRBJ2-2	.	.	TRBV6-5	CASSYSRGGELFF	TGTGCCAGCAGTTACTCCAGGGGCGGGGAGCTGTTTTTT
TRBJ2-3	.	.	TRBV7-9	CASSLRVDTQYF	TGTGCCAGCAGCCTCAGGGTTGATACGCAGTATTTT
TRBJ2-3	TRBD1	once	TRBV13	CASSLDPTGGPDTQYF	TGTGCCAGCAGCTTAGATCCGACAGGGGGTCCAGATACGCAGTATTTT